Here is one T cell receptor (beta chain) with its context. Two negative PCRs, clearance, or symptom resolution characterized the recovered Cohort 3 donors. These data come from a study of blood T cell repertoires in COVID-19. Study summary: T cells, B-cell-depleted T cells, or PBMCs supplied cDNA or gDNA.

Method: immunoSEQ multiplex PCR; TCRdb's copy keeps in-frame clones and lacks some. The sample consists of 150,000 to 190,000 clones, about 88% of them appearing once. The CDR3 is 15 amino acids. The ends lost 2 bases at V and 9 bases at J; junction bases unmatched: 8. From germline, CDR1 is MNHEY and CDR2 SVGAGI. The rearrangement links TRBV6-5 to TRBJ1-2; 11 bases agree with TRBD1. Sequencing used PBMCs or T cells enriched from blood (not recorded which). This TCR was recovered from a man aged 45-65 years who had recovered from COVID-19. The chain's CDR3 is CASSYDPGQGVSYTF. CDR3 DNA: TGTGCCAGCAGTTACGATCCGGGACAGGGGGTTAGCTACACCTTC.